Listed below are T cell receptor beta chains from one sample, sequenced in a study of cytomegalovirus exposure and HLA in healthy donors. Sequenced by immunoSEQ multiplex PCR; TCRdb stores in-frame clones only, minus some. This table holds 200,000 or so clones, 70% to 90% found once. Sequencing was done on a sample of PBMCs. The receptors were gathered from a man younger than 45 in good health and CMV-seronegative. Each CDR3 is given with its conserved first and last residue. A D gene is named only where the DNA matches it firmly. The size entry is marked missing in some rows and otherwise reads once, few, many or a size class.

CDR3nt,CDR3aa,v_gene,d_gene,j_gene,abundance
TGTGCCAGCAGCCCACAGGGTAGGGTTCAGCCCCAGCATTTT,CASSPQGRVQPQHF,TRBV7-9,NA,TRBJ1-5,few
TGTGCCAGCAGCTTATCTTCAGGCACTGAAGCTTTCTTT,CASSLSSGTEAFF,TRBV7-9,NA,TRBJ1-1,NA
TGTGCCAGCAGCACGCGAGGGGGTTTCTCCTACAATGAGCAGTTCTTC,CASSTRGGFSYNEQFF,TRBV27,NA,TRBJ2-1,once
TGTGCCAGCAGCCAAGTCTCGGCTAGCGTAGGCGATGAGCAGTTCTTC,CASSQVSASVGDEQFF,TRBV4-2,NA,TRBJ2-1,NA
TGTGCCAGCAGTTACGGGGGCGGAGTGATCGAGCAGTACTTC,CASSYGGGVIEQYF,TRBV6-5,NA,TRBJ2-7,NA
TGTGCCAGCAGCCAAGGGGGTCGACAGGGGTTTGACTATGGCTACACCTTC,CASSQGGRQGFDYGYTF,TRBV4-2,TRBD1,TRBJ1-2,NA
TGTGCCAGCAGTTTTAGGGGAAACACTGAAGCTTTCTTT,CASSFRGNTEAFF,TRBV28,NA,TRBJ1-1,NA
TGTGCCAGCAGCCTAGGACAGGGTCATATTGCGCTCCACTTT,CASSLGQGHIALHF,TRBV6-6,TRBD1,TRBJ1-6,few
TGCGCCAGCAGCTTAGCGGGGGGAAGAAACGAGCAGTACTTC,CASSLAGGRNEQYF,TRBV4-1,TRBD2,TRBJ2-7,NA
TGTGCCAGCAGCGGGCTCTTGAGTGGGGCCAGCGTCCTGACTTTC,CASSGLLSGASVLTF,TRBV2,NA,TRBJ2-6,once
TGCAGCGTGACCGGGACAGCAGACTCTGGAAACACCATATATTTT,CSVTGTADSGNTIYF,TRBV29-1,TRBD1,TRBJ1-3,once
TGTGCCAGCAGCTTAGCGGGGAGGCGGGGGGGCCGATACAATGAGCAGTTCTTC,CASSLAGRRGGRYNEQFF,TRBV7-2,TRBD2,TRBJ2-1,NA
TGTGCCAGCAGCTCGGACTTGTTCCAAGAGACCCAGTACTTC,CASSSDLFQETQYF,TRBV5-6,NA,TRBJ2-5,NA
TGTGCCAGCAGCCGGGACACCAACTATGGCTACACCTTC,CASSRDTNYGYTF,TRBV9,NA,TRBJ1-2,NA
TGTGCCAGCAGCGAAACAGGGCGGGGGGATGAAAAACTGTTTTTT,CASSETGRGDEKLFF,TRBV5-4,NA,TRBJ1-4,NA
TGTGCCAGCAGCTTAACAGCGGGTGAGACCCAGTACTTC,CASSLTAGETQYF,TRBV13,NA,TRBJ2-5,few
TGTGCCAGCAGTGAACGACAGGGGGCTAATGAAAAACTGTTTTTT,CASSERQGANEKLFF,TRBV25-1,TRBD1,TRBJ1-4,NA
TGTGCCAGCAGCATTAAAGAGACCCAGTACTTC,CASSIKETQYF,TRBV7-9,NA,TRBJ2-5,NA
TGCGCCAGCAGCTTGGTCGGTGCAGGGGGCGGCTCACCCCTCCACTTT,CASSLVGAGGGSPLHF,TRBV5-1,TRBD1,TRBJ1-6,NA
TGTGCCAGCAGCCGGGGGGTTAATTCAGATACGCAGTATTTT,CASSRGVNSDTQYF,TRBV6-5,TRBD2,TRBJ2-3,few
TGTGCCAGCAGCCAAGGACAGGGCCTAAATTCACCCCTCCACTTT,CASSQGQGLNSPLHF,TRBV14,TRBD1,TRBJ1-6,few
TGTGCCAGCAGCCCCCTCCCGGGACTCCGGCAGGGCGAGCAGTACTTC,CASSPLPGLRQGEQYF,TRBV9,NA,TRBJ2-7,NA
TGTGCCAGCAGCGACTTCTACGAGCAGTACTTC,CASSDFYEQYF,TRBV27,NA,TRBJ2-7,once
TGTGCCAGCAGCCGGGACAGCAGATCACCCCTCCACTTT,CASSRDSRSPLHF,TRBV6-4,TRBD1,TRBJ1-6,few
TGTGCCAGCAGTTCGGCATGGGCGTCGAACGGTGAGCAGTTCTTC,CASSSAWASNGEQFF,TRBV27,NA,TRBJ2-1,NA
TGCGCCAGCAGCCAAGATTCGGCGCGGAGCTCCTACGAGCAGTACTTC,CASSQDSARSSYEQYF,TRBV4-1,NA,TRBJ2-7,NA
TGTGCCAGTAGTCTACGTGACAATCGCATCTCTGGAAACACCATATATTTT,CASSLRDNRISGNTIYF,TRBV19,NA,TRBJ1-3,once
TGTGCCAGCAACGTAGCGGGGGGGCCTATATACGAGCAGTACTTC,CASNVAGGPIYEQYF,TRBV9,TRBD2,TRBJ2-7,NA
TGTGCCAGCAGCTTAGACCCGACAGGGCGGCCTGAAGCTTTCTTT,CASSLDPTGRPEAFF,TRBV11-2,TRBD1,TRBJ1-1,few
TGTGCCAGCAGCTTAATGCGGACTAGCGGGGGGGCGGGGACCGGGGAGCTGTTTTTT,CASSLMRTSGGAGTGELFF,TRBV7-2,TRBD2,TRBJ2-2,NA
TGTGCCAGCAGTGAAGCGGGGGGGCCGGAGACCCAGTACTTC,CASSEAGGPETQYF,TRBV2,NA,TRBJ2-5,once
TGTGCCAGCAGTATCAGGGGTGAAAAACTGTTTTTT,CASSIRGEKLFF,TRBV6-5,NA,TRBJ1-4,NA
TGTGCCAGCAGATCGCCGGGACTAGCAGGTGAGCAGTTCTTC,CASRSPGLAGEQFF,TRBV7-2,TRBD2,TRBJ2-1,few
TGTGCCAGCAGTGTCCCCGGGACAGGGGACGCGCTGGTTGAAAAACTGTTTTTT,CASSVPGTGDALVEKLFF,TRBV2,TRBD1,TRBJ1-4,NA
TGTGCCAGCAGCTTGGACAGGGCCTCGGATGGCTACACCTTC,CASSLDRASDGYTF,TRBV5-4,NA,TRBJ1-2,NA
TGTGCCAGCAGCGGACAGGCAGGGCAAGAGACCCAGTACTTC,CASSGQAGQETQYF,TRBV9,NA,TRBJ2-5,NA